Only one count was recorded for the clone carrying this T cell receptor beta chain. Original handling: Estimation of nucleated cell counts was performed using reference gene primer amplification. Data came from immunoSEQ multiplex PCR; TCRdb stores just in-frame clones and leaves some out. The V and J calls and the clone size are those of that table, but D and trimming were determined from the DNA. The sample carries 250,000 to 300,000 clones, around 87% recorded once. The source of the sample is a study of blood T cell repertoires in COVID-19. Overall study: Sites in the United States, Italy and Spain provided acute and convalescent COVID-19 samples. T cells, B-cell-depleted T cells, or PBMCs provided the cDNA or gDNA that served as material.

Seattle patients were enrolled while actively infected and followed longitudinally. Sequenced input: peripheral blood. This TCR derives from a woman aged 55-69 years with COVID-19, enrolled during active disease.

The CDR3 DNA follows: TGTGCCAGCACCCGGGACAGGGGAGGACGCACTGAAGCTTTCTTT. Residues: CASTRDRGGRTEAFF. The chain recombines TRBV28 with TRBJ1-1; 10 nucleotides line up with TRBD1. This CDR3 comprises 15 residues. The ends lost 7 bases at V and 4 bases at J; junction bases unmatched: 9. Germline CDR1 is MDHEN and CDR2 is SYDVKM.